The 30 T cell receptor beta chains presented below share a single source sample, sequenced in a study of regulatory and conventional T cells in RAG deficiency (dated by TCRdb to the late 2010s). Library prep was done by the immunoSEQ multiplex PCR assay. TCRdb mirrors the immuneACCESS table, restricted to in-frame sequences. Some clones are absent from its copies; in checked studies, under half trace to an unresolved V gene, and the reason for the others is unknown. The sample records around 37,000 clones, around 91% of which are singletons. The ten largest account for roughly 13% of the sample. These same data were also listed under a study on regulatory T cells. The second source states: In the multiplex PCR, 52 forward TRBV primers and 13 reverse TRBJ primers were used, and assay-based and computational corrections were applied for amplification bias.

The specimen was CD8+ T cells sorted from blood. The receptors come from a human donor in good health.

The chain combines TRBV21-1 with TRBJ1-5; the table's D call of TRBD1 was not tested on the DNA. TRBV21-1 is a known pseudogene. There are 16 residues in the CDR3. CDR3 amino acids: CASSKGPQGAYQPQHF. CDR3 DNA sequence: TGTGCCAGCAGCAAGGGTCCACAGGGGGCGTATCAGCCCCAGCATTTT.

This rearrangement joins TRBV28 to TRBJ1-2; TRBD1 is a possible D gene (6 bases). CDR1 and CDR2 from the germline V gene are MDHEN and SYDVKM. This CDR3 spans 15 amino acids. With 1 base removed from V and 2 bases from J, the gap between germline ends came to 11 bases. DNA of the CDR3: TGTGCCAGCAGTTTATCTGGGGGCGGCAACTATGGCTACACCTTC. It translates to CASSLSGGGNYGYTF.

This clone has more than one count but fewer than ten. This chain links TRBV5-8 with TRBJ1-2; D ambiguous. The germline V and J ends were trimmed by 4 bases and 8 bases, with 15 bases remaining between them. The CDR3 totals 13 residues. Germline V gene sequence: CDR1 SGHTS, CDR2 YDEGEE. CDR3 bases: TGTGCCAGCAGCCCCCCAGAGCCAGCCGGCTACACCTTC. It encodes CASSPPEPAGYTF.

Here the CDR3 DNA reads TGTGCCAGCAGTTCCTCTGGACAGGGGCGAGGAGGAAACACCATATATTTT. It translates to CASSSSGQGRGGNTIYF. J is TRBJ1-3 and V is TRBV28; TRBD1 matches at 9 bases. The CDR3 runs 17 residues. J lost 4 bases, V lost 4 bases, and 11 bases had no gene match. CDR1 MDHEN and CDR2 SYDVKM come from the germline V gene. Combining the CDR3 with reference TRBV28 and TRBJ1-3 gives the whole variable domain DVKVTQSSRYLVKRTGEKVFLECVQDMDHENMFWYRQDPGLGLRLIYFSYDVKMKEKGDIPEGYSVSREKKERFSLILESASTNQTSMYLCASSSSGQGRGGNTIYFGEGSWLTVV.

The gene calls are TRBV7-2 and TRBJ1-2, with 12 positions matching TRBD1. The CDR3 sequence is 15 residues long. Germline values: CDR1 SGHTA, CDR2 FQGNSA. Trimming removed 2 bases from V and 7 bases from J; junction bases left unmatched: 5. In DNA, the CDR3 is TGTGCCAGCAGCTTAAGGAGGGACAGGGGGCTTGGCTACACCTTC. It is translated as CASSLRRDRGLGYTF.

The chain employs TRBV7-3 and TRBJ2-1, with 10 nucleotides matching TRBD2. The CDR3 consists of 15 residues. The V gene end was trimmed by 5 bases and the J gene end by 8 bases; junction bases not matched to a gene: 9. The germline gives CDR1 SGHTA, CDR2 FQGTGA. The CDR3 nucleotides read TGTGCCAGCAGCCACCAGCGGGGGGGCCGGGATGAGCAGTTCTTC. It codes for CASSHQRGGRDEQFF.

The J gene is TRBJ2-7, the V gene TRBV28; D perhaps matches TRBD1 (6 bases). Trimming took 6 bases from V and 3 from J, leaving 15 bases between them. The CDR3 consists of 14 residues. The germline CDR1 and CDR2 sequences are MDHEN and SYDVKM. The DNA of the CDR3 is TGTGCCAGCAGCCCCGACAGGCCTATCTACGAGCAGTACTTC. The encoded protein is CASSPDRPIYEQYF. Variable domain in full (rest from reference TRBV28 and TRBJ2-7): DVKVTQSSRYLVKRTGEKVFLECVQDMDHENMFWYRQDPGLGLRLIYFSYDVKMKEKGDIPEGYSVSREKKERFSLILESASTNQTSMYLCASSPDRPIYEQYFGPGTRLTVT.

This clone came up a few times. V usage is TRBV4-1 and J usage is TRBJ2-1; 12 nucleotides align to TRBD2. The CDR3 length is 16 residues. CDR1 and CDR2 from the germline V gene are MGHRA and YSYEKL. Trimming at V came to 3 bases and at J to 3 bases, leaving 3 bases not matched to a gene. CDR3 sequence (DNA): TGCGCCAGCAGCCAGGCGGGACTAGCGGGCTACAATGAGCAGTTCTTC. It translates to CASSQAGLAGYNEQFF.

A few counts support this clone. The chain uses TRBV2 and TRBJ2-7, with D maybe TRBD2 (5 bases). CDR1 and CDR2 (germline): SNHLY, FYNNEI. The V gene lost 11 bases and the J gene lost 5 bases, with 13 bases spanning the gap. CDR3 size: 11 residues. The CDR3 sequence: CAGGMGDEQYF. CDR3 in DNA: TGTGCCGGAGGAATGGGAGACGAGCAGTACTTC. Full variable domain (outside the CDR3, taken from reference TRBV2 and TRBJ2-7): EPEVTQTPSHQVTQMGQEVILRCVPISNHLYFYWYRQILGQKVEFLVSFYNNEISEKSEIFDDQFSVERPDGSNFTLKIRSTKLEDSAMYFCAGGMGDEQYFGPGTRLTVT.

J is TRBJ2-1 and V is TRBV21-1; the D call of TRBD2 is as the table states it, not checked on the DNA. TRBV21-1 is listed as a pseudogene. This CDR3 spans 16 amino acids. CDR3: CASSKETGRAGNEQFF. The CDR3 coding sequence is TGTGCCAGCAGCAAAGAGACCGGGAGGGCCGGCAATGAGCAGTTCTTC.

The chain recombines TRBV30 with TRBJ1-5; possible D gene TRBD1, 6 bases. This CDR3 spans 15 amino acids. In germline, CDR1 is GTSNPN, CDR2 SVGIG (reference sequence). V lost 1 base to trimming and J lost 4 bases, with 14 bases between them. DNA of the CDR3: TGTGCCTGGAGTGGTGTAGGGGGAGTAAATCAGCCCCAGCATTTT. Its translation: CAWSGVGGVNQPQHF.

J is TRBJ2-7 and V is TRBV7-9; 12 bases align to TRBD2. V shed 5 bases and J 2 bases; nucleotides not matched to a gene: 7. There are 16 residues in the CDR3. Germline lookup yields CDR1 SEHNR and CDR2 FQNEAQ (reference sequence). The CDR3 protein is CASSQTSGGTPYEQYF. The DNA for the CDR3 is TGTGCCAGCAGCCAAACTAGCGGGGGGACTCCCTACGAGCAGTACTTC.

Comments on this clone: The junction differs from germline at one of its ends, possibly a read error. V and J are TRBV5-4 and TRBJ2-1; D not certain. This CDR3 has 12 amino acids. Germline V gene sequence: CDR1 SGHNT, CDR2 YYREEE (reference sequence). The CDR3 DNA reads TGTGCCAGCAGCTTGGACCCTTATGATCAGTTCTTC. Its protein product is CASSLDPYDQFF. Based on the CDR3 plus reference TRBV5-4 and TRBJ2-1, the full variable domain is ETGVTQSPTHLIKTRGQQVTLRCSSQSGHNTVSWYQQALGQGPQFIFQYYREEENGRGNFPPRFSGLQFPNYSSELNVNALELDDSALYLCASSLDPYDQFFGPGTRLTVL.

This chain uses TRBV7-9 with TRBJ2-3; TRBD2 is a possible D gene (7 bases). Between the trimmed V and J ends, which lost 1 base and 6 bases, there was a span of 14 bases. CDR1 is SEHNR and CDR2 is FQNEAQ in the germline V gene (reference sequence). This CDR3 spans 15 amino acids. In DNA form, the CDR3 reads TGTGCCAGCAGCTTAGTACGGGGGGCTTCGGATACGCAGTATTTT. This gives the protein CASSLVRGASDTQYF.

The V call is TRBV5-1, the J call TRBJ2-5; D is unclear. Germline V lookup: CDR1 SGHRS, CDR2 YFSETQ. The CDR3 is made up of 13 amino acids. V was cut by 2 bases and J by 2 bases, with 7 bases left in between. In nucleotides, the CDR3 is TGCGCCAGCAGCTTCGGGCCTCAAGAGACCCAGTACTTC. This translates into CASSFGPQETQYF.

V usage is TRBV11-2 and J usage is TRBJ1-2, with no clear D. The CDR3 is made up of 14 amino acids. Trimming shortened V by 4 bases and J by 7 bases, and 16 bases separated the two germline ends. CDR1 is SGHAT and CDR2 is FQNNGV in the germline V gene. The CDR3 loop is CASSSIRADFGYTF. The CDR3 DNA follows: TGTGCCAGCAGCTCAATACGGGCCGACTTTGGCTACACCTTC.

V and J are TRBV4-1 and TRBJ2-3, with TRBD2 identical over 10 bases. Germline values: CDR1 MGHRA, CDR2 YSYEKL. The CDR3 runs to 17 residues. After removal of 0 bases from V and 5 bases from J, the junction contained 8 bases not matched to a gene. The CDR3 DNA follows: TGCGCCAGCAGCCAAGATCTCCCTAGCGGGAGTCAAGATACGCAGTATTTT. This codes for CASSQDLPSGSQDTQYF.

The chain uses TRBV4-1 and TRBJ2-7, with 8 nucleotides matching TRBD1. Losses at the gene ends were 0 bases for V and 5 bases for J; bases not matched to a gene: 6. This CDR3 comprises 15 residues. Per the germline V gene, CDR1 is MGHRA and CDR2 is YSYEKL. As DNA, the CDR3 is TGCGCCAGCAGCCAAGAAGGGACAGGTAACAACGAGCAGTACTTC. Amino acids: CASSQEGTGNNEQYF.

The V gene is TRBV4-1, the J gene TRBJ1-1, with a weak D call TRBD1 (6 bases). The CDR3 contains 16 residues. Trimming removed 0 bases from V and 0 bases from J, with 11 bases in between. Germline V gene data show CDR1 as MGHRA and CDR2 as YSYEKL. CDR3 residues: CASSQEGAGMNTEAFF. CDR3 DNA: TGCGCCAGCAGCCAAGAGGGGGCCGGTATGAACACTGAAGCTTTCTTT.

The rearrangement links TRBV7-2 to TRBJ1-2; maybe TRBD1 (5 bases). The germline CDR1 and CDR2 sequences are SGHTA and FQGNSA. This CDR3 is built from 13 residues. V was pared by 2 bases and J by 6 bases, with 10 bases between. The chain's CDR3 is CASSLYQGDGYTF. The CDR3 nucleotides are TGTGCCAGCAGCTTATACCAGGGAGATGGCTACACCTTC.

CDR3 nucleotide sequence: TGTGCCAGCACCCCCCGGGACACTGCGAAGGGCTACACCTTC. It specifies CASTPRDTAKGYTF. The chain is built from TRBV2 and TRBJ1-2; D might be TRBD1 (6 bases). CDR3 length equals 14 residues. V dropped 7 bases and J dropped 8 bases, with 20 bases sitting between them. Germline loops: CDR1 SNHLY, CDR2 FYNNEI.

The V call is TRBV5-1, the J call TRBJ2-3, with TRBD2 identical over 8 bases. V lost 8 bases to trimming and J lost 2 bases; unmatched junction nucleotides: 7. CDR3 length: 14 residues. Germline V lookup: CDR1 SGHRS, CDR2 YFSETQ. The chain's CDR3 is CASSLAGPTDTQYF. The CDR3 bases are TGCGCCAGTTCATTAGCGGGGCCCACAGATACGCAGTATTTT.

The rearrangement links TRBV27 to TRBJ1-5; the match to TRBD1 covers 7 bases. V shed 5 bases and J 2 bases; nucleotides not matched to a gene: 6. CDR3 length: 15 residues. Looked up from germline, CDR1 is MNHEY and CDR2 is SMNVEV (reference sequence). The CDR3 is CASSPRTGRNQPQHF. DNA for the CDR3: TGTGCCAGCAGTCCGAGGACAGGCCGCAATCAGCCCCAGCATTTT.

V usage is TRBV5-1 and J usage is TRBJ2-3, with a weak D call TRBD1 (5 bases). Trimming cost V 0 bases and J 4 bases, with 15 bases left between them. In germline, CDR1 is SGHRS, CDR2 YFSETQ. This CDR3 is built from 16 residues. CDR3 residues: CASSLGMGLLADTQYF. CDR3 in DNA: TGCGCCAGCAGCTTGGGGATGGGGCTCTTAGCAGATACGCAGTATTTT.

The rearrangement uses TRBV19 and TRBJ2-3, with TRBD1 matching over 9 bases. J lost 4 bases, V lost 1 base, and 12 bases had no gene match. The CDR3 is 18 amino acids. CDR1 is LNHDA, CDR2 SQIVND, per germline (reference sequence). The CDR3 DNA reads as TGTGCCAGTAGTATAGCCCCGGACAGGGGTTGGGGGCCAGATACGCAGTATTTT. Its protein is CASSIAPDRGWGPDTQYF.

J is TRBJ2-4 and V is TRBV28; 8 bases agree with TRBD2. J lost 11 bases, V lost 6 bases, and 6 bases had no gene match. Germline values: CDR1 MDHEN, CDR2 SYDVKM. This CDR3 contains 12 residues. This CDR3 is CASSVGGAFQYF. Written as DNA, the CDR3 is TGTGCCAGCAGCGTCGGGGGGGCCTTTCAGTACTTC.

The table lists this clone with a count of one. The chain carries TRBV9 and TRBJ1-1, with D maybe TRBD1 (5 bases). This CDR3 region has 13 residues. The germline V and J ends were trimmed by 3 bases and 11 bases, with 17 bases remaining between them. Per the germline V gene, CDR1 is SGDLS and CDR2 is YYNGEE. The CDR3: CASSAGDFAGAFF. The DNA for the CDR3 is TGTGCCAGCAGCGCCGGGGACTTCGCGGGGGCTTTCTTT.

The chain links TRBV28 to TRBJ1-5; D might be TRBD1 (6 bases). V lost 7 bases and J 2 bases, leaving 12 bases between the germline ends. CDR3 length equals 14 residues. Germline CDR1 MDHEN, CDR2 SYDVKM. Here the CDR3 reads CASKRWGRNQPQHF. DNA for the CDR3: TGTGCCAGCAAGCGCTGGGGGCGCAATCAGCCCCAGCATTTT.

V usage is TRBV9 and J usage is TRBJ1-2, with TRBD1 identical over 9 bases. This CDR3 is 14 amino acids long. Germline trimming cut 4 bases from V and 5 bases from J; bases unmatched to any gene: 6. The V gene's germline CDR1 is SGDLS and CDR2 YYNGEE. CDR3 nucleotide sequence: TGTGCCAGCAGCTCCGGGACAGGGTATTATGGCTACACCTTC. Amino acids: CASSSGTGYYGYTF.

V usage is TRBV4-1 and J usage is TRBJ2-4; D might be TRBD2 (5 bases). The CDR3 is 13 amino acids. Looked up from germline, CDR1 is MGHRA and CDR2 is YSYEKL. With 5 bases removed from V and 3 bases from J, the gap between germline ends came to 8 bases. The CDR3 reads CASSGSNKNIQYF. CDR3 DNA: TGCGCCAGCAGCGGGAGTAACAAAAACATTCAGTACTTC.